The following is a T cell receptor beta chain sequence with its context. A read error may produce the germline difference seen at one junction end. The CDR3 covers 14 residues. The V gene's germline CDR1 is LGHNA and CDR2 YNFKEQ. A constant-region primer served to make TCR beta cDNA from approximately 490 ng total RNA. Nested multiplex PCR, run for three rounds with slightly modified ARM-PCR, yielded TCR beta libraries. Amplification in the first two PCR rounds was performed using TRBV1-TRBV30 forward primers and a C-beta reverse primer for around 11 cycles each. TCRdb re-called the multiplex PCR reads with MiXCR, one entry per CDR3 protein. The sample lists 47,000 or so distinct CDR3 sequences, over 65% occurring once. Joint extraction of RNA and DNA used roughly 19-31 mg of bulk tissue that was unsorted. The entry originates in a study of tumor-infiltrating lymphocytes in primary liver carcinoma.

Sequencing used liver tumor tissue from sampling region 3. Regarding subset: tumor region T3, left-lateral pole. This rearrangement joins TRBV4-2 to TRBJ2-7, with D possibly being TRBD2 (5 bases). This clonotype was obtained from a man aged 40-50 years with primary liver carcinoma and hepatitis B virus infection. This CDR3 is CASSQERVSYELYF. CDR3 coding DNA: TGTGCCAGCAGCCAAGAGCGGGTCTCATACGAGCTGTACTTC.